This T cell receptor (beta chain) was retrieved from a study of T cell repertoires in cytomegalovirus infection (dated by TCRdb to between 2019 and 2020). Turning to the overall study: Alongside well-studied HLA-B-restricted epitopes, the peptide stimulations were aimed at recently identified HLA-C-restricted CMV epitopes, whose presentation resists viral immunomodulation. Donor HLA type was relevant to the analysis, because carriage of CMV infection together with the matching HLA type was indicated by public TCR beta signatures.

For sequencing, an Illumina HiSeq 1500 was employed. TCRdb reprocessing: public reads trimmed at Q25 with fastp, clones called with MiXCR, in-frame beta chains kept. Every distinct CDR3 protein forms one entry, paired with its most common genes and DNA. The sample records about 700,000 distinct CDR3 sequences, 33% of which are singletons. The biggest ten clones account for around a sixth of the sample. Overall study results and their limits: In both this cohort and an independent roughly 360-donor cohort, the cumulative frequency of public TCR beta family members distinguished carriers of CMV infection plus the relevant HLA type. The ex vivo response was dominated by HLA-C-restricted CMV-specific TCR beta clonotypes, which also provided the single most frequent clonotype in two of eight donors.

As concerns this clonotype: Its antigen is unknown. No qualities accompany the bases; no much larger clone lies one base away.

Counted from cysteine to phenylalanine, this CDR3 has 19 amino acids. The kept DNA is CDR3 alone, 57 bases in frame from the first base. CDR1 and CDR2, per the germline V gene, are MDHEN and SYDVKM. After removal of 6 bases from V and 2 bases from J, the junction retains 20 bases not matched to a gene. The treatment or condition label here, explained by the study, means: in vitro stimulation with specific CMV peptide epitopes to enrich CMV-specific T cells. The chain is encoded by TRBV28 joined to TRBJ1-1; 8 central bases correspond to TRBD1. The clonotype originates from a human donor in good health (CMV status not recorded). Some clones in this sample may be carry-over from other donors' samples. Sample: cultured PBMCs, taken from culture after CMV antigen stimulation. The CDR3 in this case is CASSSVGAGGRGINTEAFF. The DNA sequence reads TGTGCCAGCAGCTCAGTTGGGGCAGGGGGCCGGGGGATAAACACTGAAGCTTTCTTT.